This paragraph covers one TCR beta chain sequence. Germline V gene lookup returns CDR1 SGHDN and CDR2 FVKESK. This CDR3 is built from 16 residues. This entry is derived from a study of post-analysis software for immune sequencing data. Incorporated into the TCR beta cDNA libraries were unique molecular identifiers, which served to reduce PCR and sequencing biases. TCRdb redid the calling of the PCR reads with MiXCR, one entry per CDR3 protein. The table has roughly 160,000 distinct CDR3 sequences, roughly 40% seen once. The TCR originated in a girl between 5 and 17 years old with multiple sclerosis. The source material was blood, sampled after autologous hematopoietic stem cell transplantation. This rearrangement joins TRBV14 to TRBJ2-5, with D possibly TRBD1 on 5 matching bases. The DNA end favors TRBJ2-7, so the J call may be wrong. The CDR3 here is CASSQKPGHMDYEQYF. The DNA for the CDR3 is TGTGCCAGCAGCCAAAAGCCCGGACACATGGACTACGAGCAGTACTTC.